The clone carrying this TCR beta chain has more than one count but fewer than ten. The data stem from a study of T-cell memory formation after mild COVID-19. The CDR3 consists of 14 residues. With 5 bases removed from V and 2 bases from J, the gap between germline ends came to 12 bases. Germline loops: CDR1 KGHSH, CDR2 LQKENI. Employing constant-segment primers, 5'RACE generated TCR alpha and TCR beta cDNA libraries bearing sample barcodes and UMIs. TCRdb reanalysed the 5' RACE reads using MiXCR and keeps one entry per CDR3 protein. The table includes about 600,000 distinct CDR3 sequences, about 20% detected once.

The specimen was PBMCs or a T cell subset sorted from them (not recorded which). This clonotype was sampled from an adult woman who had mild COVID-19 (a few samples of this study predate the infection). Cell type and time point are not known. This chain uses TRBV18 with TRBJ1-2; D is unresolved. The CDR3 DNA follows: TGTGCCAGCTCATCAGGTAGTTCCAACTATGGCTACACCTTC. Translated, it gives CASSSGSSNYGYTF.